A selection of T cell receptor beta chains follows, all from one sample in a study of STAT3 mutations in large granular lymphocyte leukemia. The protocol was immunoSEQ multiplex PCR, while the TCRdb copy is restricted to in-frame clones and leaves out a portion. The data contain roughly 31,000 clones, over 60% of them singletons. Source material: peripheral blood mononuclear cells. These receptors were taken from a woman aged 45-59 years with T-cell large granular lymphocyte leukemia. Some clones in this sample may be carry-over from other donors' samples. Each CDR3 is given with its conserved first and last residue.

cdr3_aa: CASSQGATGGNIQYF
v_call: TRBV4-2
j_call: TRBJ2-4

cdr3_aa: CAISERTGSYSGYTF
v_call: TRBV10-3
j_call: TRBJ1-2

cdr3_aa: CASSVRQGTAADTQYF
v_call: TRBV9
j_call: TRBJ2-3

cdr3_aa: CSVGDRTNYGYTF
v_call: TRBV29-1
j_call: TRBJ1-2

cdr3_aa: CASSLGWSGNQPQHF
v_call: TRBV5-5
j_call: TRBJ1-5

cdr3_aa: CATSRDRGETQYF
v_call: TRBV15
j_call: TRBJ2-5

cdr3_aa: CASSMTGPADTEAFF
v_call: TRBV5-1
j_call: TRBJ1-1

cdr3_aa: CASSPYRTSGRETQYF
v_call: TRBV5-1
j_call: TRBJ2-5

cdr3_aa: CASSRRQKENTEAFF
v_call: TRBV18
j_call: TRBJ1-1

cdr3_aa: CASSQDRGYSYEQYF
v_call: TRBV4-3
j_call: TRBJ2-7

cdr3_aa: CASRPTTYEQYF
v_call: TRBV28
j_call: TRBJ2-7

cdr3_aa: CASSLGGASNEKLFF
v_call: TRBV5-4
j_call: TRBJ1-4

cdr3_aa: CATLQGPYYGYTF
v_call: TRBV10-3
j_call: TRBJ1-2

cdr3_aa: CASSLDGPRGRRAFF
v_call: TRBV5-1
j_call: TRBJ1-1

cdr3_aa: CASITNTEAFF
v_call: TRBV6-5
j_call: TRBJ1-1

cdr3_aa: CASKGGALDTEAFF
v_call: TRBV5-1
j_call: TRBJ1-1

cdr3_aa: CASSLMGRETQYF
v_call: TRBV5-1
j_call: TRBJ2-5

cdr3_aa: CASSPYLADATNEKLFF
v_call: TRBV5-4
j_call: TRBJ1-4

cdr3_aa: CASSQPKEASGRAFAKNIQYF
v_call: TRBV4-1
j_call: TRBJ2-4

cdr3_aa: CASSPTQGINEQYF
v_call: TRBV11-2
j_call: TRBJ2-7

cdr3_aa: CASSLAITGGYTF
v_call: TRBV7-2
j_call: TRBJ1-2

cdr3_aa: CASSLNSYGYTF
v_call: TRBV5-1
j_call: TRBJ1-2

cdr3_aa: CASSLYEGDTYEQYF
v_call: TRBV18
j_call: TRBJ2-7

cdr3_aa: CASRRVKQDRNEKLFF
v_call: TRBV5-1
j_call: TRBJ1-4

cdr3_aa: CASSLDRINYGYTF
v_call: TRBV5-5
j_call: TRBJ1-2

cdr3_aa: CAIQMDGNTEAFF
v_call: TRBV10-3
j_call: TRBJ1-1

cdr3_aa: CASSSSYSNQPQHF
v_call: TRBV28
j_call: TRBJ1-5

cdr3_aa: CASGLPQGARYGYTF
v_call: TRBV12-5
j_call: TRBJ1-2

cdr3_aa: CASSQGHGPTAQPQHF
v_call: TRBV4-1
j_call: TRBJ1-5

cdr3_aa: CASTRQSSTDTQYF
v_call: TRBV7-9
j_call: TRBJ2-3

cdr3_aa: CASSPWRVNTGELFF
v_call: TRBV7-9
j_call: TRBJ2-2

cdr3_aa: CASSQTGTTFNEQFF
v_call: TRBV6-6
j_call: TRBJ2-1

cdr3_aa: CASSSPSSGNTEAFF
v_call: TRBV2
j_call: TRBJ1-1

cdr3_aa: CASSYVSYEQYF
v_call: TRBV7-9
j_call: TRBJ2-7

cdr3_aa: CASSLVGGTQYF
v_call: TRBV4-1
j_call: TRBJ2-3

cdr3_aa: CATSRTNTGTLSNQPQHF
v_call: TRBV15
j_call: TRBJ1-5